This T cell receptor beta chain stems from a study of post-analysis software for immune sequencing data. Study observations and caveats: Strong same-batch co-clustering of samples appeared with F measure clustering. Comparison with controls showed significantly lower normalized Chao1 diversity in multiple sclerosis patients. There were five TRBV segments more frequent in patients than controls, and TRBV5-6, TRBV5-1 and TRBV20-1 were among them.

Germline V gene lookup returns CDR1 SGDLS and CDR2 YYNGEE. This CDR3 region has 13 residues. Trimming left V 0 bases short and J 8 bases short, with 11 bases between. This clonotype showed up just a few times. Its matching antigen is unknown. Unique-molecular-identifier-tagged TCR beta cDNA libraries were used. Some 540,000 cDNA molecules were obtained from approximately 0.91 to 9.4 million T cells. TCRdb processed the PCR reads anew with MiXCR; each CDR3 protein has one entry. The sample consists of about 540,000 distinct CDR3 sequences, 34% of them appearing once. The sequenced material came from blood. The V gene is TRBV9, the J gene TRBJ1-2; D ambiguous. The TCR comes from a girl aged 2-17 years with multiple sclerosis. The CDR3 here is CASSVDRERGYTF. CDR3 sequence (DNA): TGTGCCAGCAGCGTAGATAGGGAAAGGGGCTACACCTTC.